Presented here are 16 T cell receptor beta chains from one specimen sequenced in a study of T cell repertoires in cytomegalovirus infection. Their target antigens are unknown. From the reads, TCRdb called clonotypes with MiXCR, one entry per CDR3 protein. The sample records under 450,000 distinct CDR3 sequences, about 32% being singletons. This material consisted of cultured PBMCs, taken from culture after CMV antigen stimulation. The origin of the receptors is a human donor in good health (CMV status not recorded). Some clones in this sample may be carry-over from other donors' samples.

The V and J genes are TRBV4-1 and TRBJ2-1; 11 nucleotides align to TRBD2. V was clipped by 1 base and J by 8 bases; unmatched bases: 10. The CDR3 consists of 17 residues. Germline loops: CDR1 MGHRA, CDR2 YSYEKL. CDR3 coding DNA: TGCGCCAGCAGCCAAGGTGTAGCGGGAGGGCCGGGCGATGAGCAGTTCTTC. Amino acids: CASSQGVAGGPGDEQFF.

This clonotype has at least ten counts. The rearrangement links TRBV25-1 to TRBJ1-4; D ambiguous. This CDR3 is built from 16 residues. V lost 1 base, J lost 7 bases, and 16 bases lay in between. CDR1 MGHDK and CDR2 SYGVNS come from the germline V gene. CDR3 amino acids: CASSEWGPSRTEKLFF. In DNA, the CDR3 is TGTGCCAGCAGTGAATGGGGTCCCTCCAGGACTGAAAAACTGTTTTTT. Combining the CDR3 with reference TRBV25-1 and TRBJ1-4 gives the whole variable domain EADIYQTPRYLVIGTGKKITLECSQTMGHDKMYWYQQDPGMELHLIHYSYGVNSTEKGDLSSESTVSRIRTEHFPLTLESARPSHTSQYLCASSEWGPSRTEKLFFGSGTQLSVL.

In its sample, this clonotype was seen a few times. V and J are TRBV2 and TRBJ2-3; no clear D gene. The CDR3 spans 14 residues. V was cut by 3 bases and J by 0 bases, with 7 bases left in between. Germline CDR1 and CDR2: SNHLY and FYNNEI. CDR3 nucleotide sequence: TGTGCCAGCAGTGAGGTGGGGAGCACAGATACGCAGTATTTT. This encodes CASSEVGSTDTQYF.

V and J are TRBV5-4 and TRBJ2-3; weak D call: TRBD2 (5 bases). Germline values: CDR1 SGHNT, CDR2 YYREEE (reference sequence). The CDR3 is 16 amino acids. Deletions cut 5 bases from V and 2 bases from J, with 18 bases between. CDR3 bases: TGTGCCAGCAGGAAATTTGAGGGAAGGGACACAGATACGCAGTATTTT. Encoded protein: CASRKFEGRDTDTQYF.

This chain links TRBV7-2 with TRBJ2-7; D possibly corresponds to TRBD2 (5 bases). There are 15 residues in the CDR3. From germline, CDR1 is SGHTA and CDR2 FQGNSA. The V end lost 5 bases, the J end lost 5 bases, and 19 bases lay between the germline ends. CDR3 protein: CASSDGQPGIHEQYV. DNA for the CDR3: TGTGCCAGCAGCGACGGTCAGCCGGGGATCCACGAGCAGTACGTC.

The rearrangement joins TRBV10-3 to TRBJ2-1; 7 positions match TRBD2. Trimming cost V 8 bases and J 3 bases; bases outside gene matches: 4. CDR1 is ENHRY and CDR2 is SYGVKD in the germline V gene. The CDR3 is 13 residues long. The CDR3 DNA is TGTGCCATCGGACTAGAGATCTACAATGAGCAGTTCTTC. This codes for CAIGLEIYNEQFF.

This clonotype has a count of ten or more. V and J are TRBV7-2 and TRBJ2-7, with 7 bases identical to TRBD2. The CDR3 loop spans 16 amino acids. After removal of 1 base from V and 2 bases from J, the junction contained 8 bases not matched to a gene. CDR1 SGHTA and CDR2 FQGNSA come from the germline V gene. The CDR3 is CASSLGSSGLTYEQYF. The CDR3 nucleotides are TGTGCCAGCAGCTTAGGATCTAGCGGATTGACCTACGAGCAGTACTTC.

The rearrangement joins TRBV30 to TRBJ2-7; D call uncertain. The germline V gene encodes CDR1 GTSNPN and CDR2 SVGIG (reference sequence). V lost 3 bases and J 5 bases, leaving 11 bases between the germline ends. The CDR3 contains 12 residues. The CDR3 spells CAWSDLLDEQYF. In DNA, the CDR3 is TGTGCCTGGAGCGATCTGCTCGACGAGCAGTACTTC.

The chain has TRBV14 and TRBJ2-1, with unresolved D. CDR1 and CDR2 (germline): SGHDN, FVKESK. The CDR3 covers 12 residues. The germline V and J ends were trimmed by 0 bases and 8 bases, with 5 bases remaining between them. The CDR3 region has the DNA TGTGCCAGCAGCCAAGATCATCATGAGCAGTTCTTC. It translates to CASSQDHHEQFF.

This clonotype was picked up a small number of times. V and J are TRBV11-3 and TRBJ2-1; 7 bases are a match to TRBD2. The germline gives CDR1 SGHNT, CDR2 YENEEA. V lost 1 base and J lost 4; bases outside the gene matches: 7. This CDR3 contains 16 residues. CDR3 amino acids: CASSLAGTKGYNEQFF. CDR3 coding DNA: TGTGCCAGCAGCTTAGCCGGGACTAAAGGATACAATGAGCAGTTCTTC. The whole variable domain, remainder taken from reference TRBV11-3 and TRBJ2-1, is EAGVVQSPRYKIIEKKQPVAFWCNPISGHNTLYWYLQNLGQGPELLIRYENEEAVDDSQLPKDRFSAERLKGVDSTLKIQPAELGDSAVYLCASSLAGTKGYNEQFFGPGTRLTVL.

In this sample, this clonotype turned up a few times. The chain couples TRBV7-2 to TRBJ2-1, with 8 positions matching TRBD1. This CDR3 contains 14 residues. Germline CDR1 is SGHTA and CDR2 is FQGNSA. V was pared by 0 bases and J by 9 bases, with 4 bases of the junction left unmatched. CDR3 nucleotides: TGTGCCAGCAGCTTAGCCCAGGGGGCGGGTGAGCAGTTCTTC. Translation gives CASSLAQGAGEQFF.

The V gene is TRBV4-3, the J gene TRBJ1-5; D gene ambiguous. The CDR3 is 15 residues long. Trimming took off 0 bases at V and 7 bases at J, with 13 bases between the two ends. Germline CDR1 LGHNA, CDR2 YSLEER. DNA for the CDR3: TGCGCCAGCAGCCAAGATTTCCAAAGCGGCCAGCCCCAGCATTTT. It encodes CASSQDFQSGQPQHF.

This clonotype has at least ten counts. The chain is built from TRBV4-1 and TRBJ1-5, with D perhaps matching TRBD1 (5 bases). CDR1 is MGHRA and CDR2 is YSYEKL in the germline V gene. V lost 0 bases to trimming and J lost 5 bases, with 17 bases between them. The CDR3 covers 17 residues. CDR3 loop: CASSQDRGRATHQPQHF. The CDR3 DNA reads TGCGCCAGCAGCCAAGATCGGGGCAGGGCCACCCATCAGCCCCAGCATTTT.

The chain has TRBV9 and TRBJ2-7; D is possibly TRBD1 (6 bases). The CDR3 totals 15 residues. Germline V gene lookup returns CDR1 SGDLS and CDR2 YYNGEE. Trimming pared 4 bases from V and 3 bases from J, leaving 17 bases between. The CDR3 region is CASSPVDRSNYEQYF. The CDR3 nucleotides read TGTGCCAGCAGCCCGGTCGACAGGTCAAACTACGAGCAGTACTTC.

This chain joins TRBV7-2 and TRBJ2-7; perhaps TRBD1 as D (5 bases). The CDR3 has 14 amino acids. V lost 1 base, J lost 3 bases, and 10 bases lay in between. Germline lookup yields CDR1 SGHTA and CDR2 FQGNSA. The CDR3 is CASSLVGPSYEQYV. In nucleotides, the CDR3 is TGTGCCAGCAGCTTAGTGGGGCCTAGCTACGAGCAGTACGTC.

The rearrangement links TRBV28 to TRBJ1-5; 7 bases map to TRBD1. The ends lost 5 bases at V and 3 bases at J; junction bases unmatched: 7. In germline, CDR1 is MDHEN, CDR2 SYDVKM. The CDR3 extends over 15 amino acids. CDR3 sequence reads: CASSLPTGTNQPQHF. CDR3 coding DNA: TGTGCCAGCAGTCTTCCGACAGGGACCAATCAGCCCCAGCATTTT.